These 5 T cell receptor beta chains share one sample of origin, sequenced in a study of post-analysis software for immune sequencing data. Study-level results: In patients, TRBV5-6, TRBV5-1 and TRBV20-1 belonged to roughly 5 TRBV segments found more frequently than in controls.

No antigens are known for them. Included in the TCR beta cDNA libraries were unique molecular identifiers. TCRdb ran MiXCR on the PCR reads and lists one entry per CDR3 protein. The table shows around 710,000 distinct CDR3 sequences, with around 46% occurring only once. The sample taken for sequencing was blood. These receptors were collected from a girl aged 10 to 17 with multiple sclerosis.

The chain is built from TRBV12-3 or TRBV12-4 and TRBJ1-2, with D perhaps matching TRBD1 (6 bases). The CDR3 sequence is 14 residues long. Trimming took off 6 bases at V and 3 bases at J, with 14 bases between the two ends. The CDR3 DNA is TGTGCCAGCAGCATAGCAGGGGAGGACTATGGCTACACCTTC. It yields the protein CASSIAGEDYGYTF.

This clonotype appeared a single time. The rearrangement joins TRBV6-2 or TRBV6-3 to TRBJ2-5; 13 bases are a match to TRBD2. The CDR3 spans 15 residues. Germline assignment: CDR1 MNHEY and CDR2 SVGEGT. With V trimmed by 6 bases and J by 3 bases, 4 bases remained unmatched. CDR3 region: CASRRGTSGKETQYF. CDR3 sequence (DNA): TGTGCCAGCAGACGCGGGACTAGCGGGAAAGAGACCCAGTACTTC.

In this sample, this clonotype turned up a few times. The DNA of the CDR3 is TGTGCCAGCAGCGTAGAAGCTAACTATGGCTACACCTTC. Encoded protein: CASSVEANYGYTF. The rearrangement joins TRBV9 to TRBJ1-2, with D unresolved. Germline V gene sequence: CDR1 SGDLS, CDR2 YYNGEE. The V end lost 0 bases, the J end lost 0 bases, and 3 bases lay between the germline ends. This CDR3 has 13 residues.

On this clonotype itself: A read error may account for a junction end that differs from germline. V is TRBV10-3 and J is TRBJ1-2; the D gene is possibly TRBD1 (5 bases). Germline loops: CDR1 ENHRY, CDR2 SYGVKD. The CDR3 spans 15 residues. CDR3 nucleotides: TGTGCCATCAGTGAGTCGTTCAACAGGCTCTATGACTACACCTTC. Amino acid sequence: CAISESFNRLYDYTF.

The CDR3 spells CASSSKGLRENEQFF. CDR3 coding DNA: TGTGCCAGCAGTTCAAAAGGCCTAAGGGAGAATGAGCAGTTCTTC. This sequence joins TRBV11-2 and TRBJ2-1; a possible D gene is TRBD2 (5 bases). V lost 6 bases, J lost 7 bases, and 19 bases lay in between. This CDR3 is 15 amino acids long. CDR1 SGHAT and CDR2 FQNNGV come from the germline V gene.